The 26 T cell receptor beta chains reported below all come from one sample, sequenced in a study of shared clonotypes between healthy human individuals (dated by TCRdb to the early 2020s). Library construction relied on the immunoSEQ multiplex PCR assay. Here the immuneACCESS table is served through TCRdb, limited to in-frame sequences with V and J called. Missing clones are a known gap in these copies; in checked studies unresolved V genes cover under half, and the rest lacks a known reason. Counted in this sample were about 2.4 million clones; roughly 93% of them appeared once. Together, the top ten hold around 0.37% of the sample. The source material was naive CD4+ T cells from PBMCs. What the cell subset or site label conveys for this sample: CD45RA+ positively selected. The receptors originated from a young man in good health. Some clones in this sample may be carry-over from other donors' samples.

The chain recombines TRBV11-2 with TRBJ1-6; tentatively, D is TRBD1 (6 bases). Per the germline V gene, CDR1 is SGHAT and CDR2 is FQNNGV. The CDR3 has 15 residues. V was shortened by 6 bases and J by 10 bases, with 19 bases between the two germline ends. The CDR3 spells CASSSSQGVGSPLHF. The CDR3 DNA reads TGTGCCAGCAGTTCATCACAGGGCGTAGGATCACCCCTCCACTTT.

J is TRBJ2-5 and V is TRBV28; weak D call: TRBD2 (6 bases). The V end lost 4 bases, the J end lost 2 bases, and 11 bases lay between the germline ends. Germline V gene data show CDR1 as MDHEN and CDR2 as SYDVKM. This CDR3 has 14 amino acids. The CDR3 sequence: CASSSGSGQETQYF. The CDR3 DNA sequence: TGTGCCAGCAGTTCCGGGAGCGGACAAGAGACCCAGTACTTC.

The chain combines TRBV11-2 with TRBJ1-2, with D unclear. CDR3 length: 14 amino acids. Germline V gene lookup returns CDR1 SGHAT and CDR2 FQNNGV. Trimming stripped 5 bases from V and 7 bases from J, with 17 bases between. The CDR3 DNA is TGTGCCAGCAGCGCCCGGGCCCCACCGTCTGGCTACACCTTC. As protein: CASSARAPPSGYTF. The variable domain in full, with the rest retrieved from reference TRBV11-2 and TRBJ1-2, is EAGVAQSPRYKIIEKRQSVAFWCNPISGHATLYWYQQILGQGPKLLIQFQNNGVVDDSQLPKDRFSAERLKGVDSTLKIQPAKLEDSAVYLCASSARAPPSGYTFGSGTRLTVV.

This chain joins TRBV6-5 and TRBJ1-5; D not resolved. V was clipped by 1 base and J by 2 bases, with 9 bases between them. The CDR3 spans 15 residues. CDR1 and CDR2 (germline): MNHEY, SVGAGI. Here the CDR3 DNA reads TGTGCCAGCAGTTACTACGGTAGGGGCAATCAGCCCCAGCATTTT. It translates to CASSYYGRGNQPQHF.

The chain combines TRBV7-9 with TRBJ1-1, with a possible D match to TRBD1 (6 bases). Germline V gene sequence: CDR1 SEHNR, CDR2 FQNEAQ (reference sequence). V lost 3 bases and J 7 bases, leaving 15 bases between the germline ends. The CDR3 contains 14 residues. The CDR3 DNA is TGTGCCAGCAGCTTGATAACAGGGTTAGGTGAAGCTTTCTTT. Amino acid sequence: CASSLITGLGEAFF.

The chain uses TRBV4-2 and TRBJ2-3; the D is unclear. The CDR3 extends over 15 amino acids. Trimming left V 1 base short and J 0 bases short, with 8 bases between. Germline CDR1 reads LGHNA; CDR2 reads YNFKEQ. The CDR3 spells CASSQGIASTDTQYF. CDR3 nucleotides: TGTGCCAGCAGCCAAGGAATAGCTAGCACAGATACGCAGTATTTT.

The chain recombines TRBV4-1 with TRBJ1-4, with 7 bases aligning to TRBD1. The CDR3 loop spans 16 amino acids. Germline V gene sequence: CDR1 MGHRA, CDR2 YSYEKL. Trimming took 4 bases from V and 0 from J; bases not matched to a gene: 5. CDR3: CASSRDRASTNEKLFF. CDR3 bases: TGCGCCAGCAGCCGGGACAGAGCATCAACTAATGAAAAACTGTTTTTT.

The CDR3 reads CASSLYRTASTDTQYF. DNA for the CDR3: TGTGCCAGCAGCTTATACAGGACAGCTAGCACAGATACGCAGTATTTT. V and J are TRBV7-2 and TRBJ2-3; weak D call: TRBD1 (6 bases). Germline lookup yields CDR1 SGHTA and CDR2 FQGNSA. The CDR3 has 16 residues. Deletions cut 2 bases from V and 0 bases from J, with 12 bases between.

The V and J genes are TRBV14 and TRBJ2-3, with D perhaps TRBD1 (6 bases). The CDR3 sequence is 17 residues long. The germline V and J ends were trimmed by 4 bases and 3 bases, with 20 bases remaining between them. In germline, CDR1 is SGHDN, CDR2 FVKESK. For the CDR3, the DNA is TGTGCCAGCAGCCCAGGGGTACGGAGATCCCGAACAGATACGCAGTATTTT. This codes for CASSPGVRRSRTDTQYF.

This chain connects TRBV6-5 to TRBJ2-7; D is possibly TRBD1 or TRBD2 (5 bases each). CDR3 length: 13 residues. CDR1 MNHEY and CDR2 SVGAGI come from the germline V gene. V was cut by 6 bases and J by 6 bases, with 15 bases left in between. In DNA form, the CDR3 reads TGTGCCAGCAGCTACGGGGCCCTCAGCGAGCAGTACTTC. Encoded protein: CASSYGALSEQYF.

This chain joins TRBV5-1 and TRBJ1-1; 8 nucleotides agree with TRBD1. V was pared by 0 bases and J by 2 bases, with 12 bases of the junction left unmatched. The CDR3 totals 18 residues. Per germline, CDR1 SGHRS and CDR2 YFSETQ. Here the CDR3 DNA reads TGCGCCAGCAGCTTGGGTGGACAGGGTCTAGGCGTTAACACTGAAGCTTTCTTT. This translates into CASSLGGQGLGVNTEAFF.

The genes are TRBV7-3 and TRBJ1-1, with no clear D. Germline CDR1 SGHTA, CDR2 FQGTGA. This CDR3 is built from 15 residues. V gave up 0 bases and J gave up 5 bases, with 13 bases separating them. The CDR3 DNA reads TGTGCCAGCAGCTTAACTGGCACGGTGGGGACTGAAGCTTTCTTT. Amino acid sequence: CASSLTGTVGTEAFF.

The rearrangement links TRBV5-5 to TRBJ2-7, with D uncertain. This CDR3 region has 15 residues. Germline V lookup: CDR1 SGHKS, CDR2 YYEKEE (reference sequence). Deletions cut 0 bases from V and 0 bases from J, with 10 bases between. The CDR3 spells CASSLVLGSSYEQYF. CDR3 bases: TGTGCCAGCAGCTTGGTTTTAGGCAGCTCCTACGAGCAGTACTTC.

V usage is TRBV6-1 and J usage is TRBJ2-1; 7 nucleotides match TRBD2. Germline V CDR1 and CDR2: MNHNS, SASEGT. CDR3 size: 15 residues. The ends lost 10 bases at V and 1 base at J; junction bases unmatched: 10. CDR3 loop: CAINRSGRSYNEQFF. Written as DNA, the CDR3 is TGTGCCATCAACAGGTCCGGGAGGTCCTACAATGAGCAGTTCTTC.

The V call is TRBV5-1, the J call TRBJ2-3; TRBD2 agrees at 10 bases. This CDR3 is 16 amino acids long. The V and J ends lost 5 bases and 1 base, in that order; junction bases with no gene match: 7. Germline V gene lookup returns CDR1 SGHRS and CDR2 YFSETQ. The CDR3 loop is CASRLAGQEGTDTQYF. DNA for the CDR3: TGCGCCAGCAGACTAGCGGGACAAGAGGGCACAGATACGCAGTATTTT.

The chain couples TRBV10-3 to TRBJ1-2; D is ambiguous. The CDR3 is 11 amino acids. The V end was cut by 6 bases, the J end by 6 bases, with 8 bases between. Germline assignment: CDR1 ENHRY and CDR2 SYGVKD. The CDR3 sequence is CAIRGRDGYTF. The CDR3 coding sequence is TGTGCCATCAGGGGGAGGGATGGCTACACCTTC.

The rearrangement uses TRBV28 and TRBJ1-1, with D uncertain. CDR1 and CDR2 from the germline V gene are MDHEN and SYDVKM. This CDR3 spans 15 amino acids. With 5 bases removed from V and 5 bases from J, the gap between germline ends came to 18 bases. CDR3 region: CASSGVSFRETEAFF. DNA for the CDR3: TGTGCCAGCAGTGGGGTCTCCTTCAGAGAGACTGAAGCTTTCTTT.

V gene TRBV18 combines with J gene TRBJ2-2; 9 bases match TRBD1. CDR3 length: 16 residues. Germline CDR1 KGHSH, CDR2 LQKENI. The V segment lost 5 bases and the J segment 2 bases; nucleotides outside the gene matches: 6. CDR3 coding DNA: TGTGCCAGCTCAGAGTACACAGGGGGCAACACCGGGGAGCTGTTTTTT. Translating gives CASSEYTGGNTGELFF.

The rearrangement links TRBV28 to TRBJ2-7; 7 nucleotides agree with TRBD1. Germline V gene lookup returns CDR1 MDHEN and CDR2 SYDVKM. This CDR3 is 14 amino acids long. J was trimmed by 4 bases and V by 5 bases; bases with no gene match: 8. The CDR3 DNA is TGTGCCAGCAGTATACACAGGGGTCGGTACGAGCAGTACTTC. Translation gives CASSIHRGRYEQYF.

This chain connects TRBV15 to TRBJ2-7; 11 positions agree with TRBD1. Looked up from germline, CDR1 is LNHNV and CDR2 is YYDKDF (reference sequence). This CDR3 region has 15 residues. The V and J ends lost 6 bases and 3 bases, in that order; junction bases with no gene match: 7. DNA for the CDR3: TGTGCCACCAGTCCCGGACAGGGGGCGATCTACGAGCAGTACTTC. It encodes CATSPGQGAIYEQYF.

As to this clone: This CDR3 is also generated by other DNA sequences in the sample. The gene calls are TRBV18 and TRBJ2-3; D gene unclear. Trimming removed 1 base from V and 4 bases from J, with 3 bases in between. This CDR3 contains 12 residues. Germline V lookup: CDR1 KGHSH, CDR2 LQKENI. CDR3 in DNA: TGTGCCAGCTCACCACTAGCAGATACGCAGTATTTT. It yields the protein CASSPLADTQYF.

V is TRBV4-1 and J is TRBJ2-3; D unclear. The length of the CDR3 is 12 residues. Trimming left V 4 bases short and J 6 bases short, with 8 bases between. Per the germline V gene, CDR1 is MGHRA and CDR2 is YSYEKL. CDR3: CASSPSQDTQYF. DNA of the CDR3: TGCGCCAGCAGCCCGAGTCAGGATACGCAGTATTTT.

The chain recombines TRBV30 with TRBJ2-4; D call uncertain. This CDR3 is 12 amino acids long. Per germline, CDR1 GTSNPN and CDR2 SVGIG (reference sequence). V was trimmed by 2 bases and J by 8 bases, leaving 10 bases between them. This chain's CDR3 is CAWSPSGDIQYF. The CDR3 DNA follows: TGTGCCTGGAGTCCCTCTGGGGACATTCAGTACTTC.

The V and J genes are TRBV21-1 and TRBJ2-1. TRBV21-1 is a pseudogene locus. The CDR3 is 20 residues long. CDR3 bases: TGTGCCAGCAGCAAATATTTGTCGGGGTCCGGGGGCCTAGGAAGGAATGAGCAGTTCTTC. Residues: CASSKYLSGSGGLGRNEQFF.

This clone was seen a single time. V and J are TRBV6-1 and TRBJ2-3; a possible D gene is TRBD2 (6 bases). The length of the CDR3 is 18 residues. The V end lost 1 base, the J end lost 1 base, and 18 bases lay between the germline ends. The V gene's germline CDR1 is MNHNS and CDR2 SASEGT. CDR3 sequence (DNA): TGTGCCAGCAGTGAAGGGGGACTCCTGACCTGGGGCACAGATACGCAGTATTTT. Translating it yields CASSEGGLLTWGTDTQYF.

DNA of the CDR3: TGTGCCAGCAGCTCATTGCACTGGGCTTCCGACAATGAGCAGTTCTTC. It specifies CASSSLHWASDNEQFF. This chain connects TRBV9 to TRBJ2-1; D gene unclear. Germline V gives CDR1 SGDLS, CDR2 YYNGEE. V lost 4 bases to trimming and J lost 5 bases, with 19 bases between them. The CDR3 runs to 16 residues.